A selection of T cell receptor beta chains follows, all from one sample in a study of CD8 T cells in Susac syndrome. TCRdb ran MiXCR on the immunoSEQ multiplex PCR reads and lists one entry per CDR3 protein. The table has tens of thousands of distinct CDR3 sequences, 85% to 95% seen once. Sequenced: CD8+ T cells from PBMCs. These receptors were collected from a human donor in good health. CDR3s include the opening cysteine and the closing phenylalanine or tryptophan. A D gene is named only where the DNA matches it firmly. Clone size appears in some rows only: once, few, many, or a class for an expanded clone.

j_gene,v_gene,d_gene,abundance,CDR3aa,CDR3nt
TRBJ2-5,TRBV7-8,.,.,CASSLAPGLVYQETQYF,TGTGCCAGCAGCTTGGCCCCTGGGCTAGTTTACCAAGAGACCCAGTACTTC
TRBJ2-3,TRBV7-3,TRBD2,.,CASSFGGSYTDTQYF,TGTGCCAGCAGCTTCGGGGGGTCATACACAGATACGCAGTATTTT
TRBJ2-7,TRBV7-9,TRBD2,.,CASSWGGVSYEQYF,TGTGCCAGCAGCTGGGGAGGGGTTTCCTACGAGCAGTACTTC
TRBJ1-2,TRBV4-1,.,.,CASSQVQGADGYTF,TGCGCCAGCAGCCAAGTTCAGGGTGCGGATGGCTACACCTTC
TRBJ1-1,TRBV6-5,TRBD1,.,CASSPGQATEAFF,TGTGCCAGCAGTCCCGGACAGGCGACTGAAGCTTTCTTT
TRBJ1-5,TRBV29-1,TRBD1,once,CSVDRDSNQPQHF,TGCAGCGTCGACAGGGATAGCAATCAGCCCCAGCATTTT
TRBJ2-7,TRBV29-1,TRBD2,.,CSVEGLGTSGDYEQYF,TGCAGCGTTGAAGGGCTGGGGACTAGCGGTGACTACGAGCAGTACTTC
TRBJ1-5,TRBV28,.,.,CASSLGQLNQPQHF,TGTGCCAGCAGTCTTGGACAGCTCAATCAGCCCCAGCATTTT
TRBJ2-1,TRBV6-2/TRBV6-3,.,.,CASSYRGASYNEQFF,TGTGCCAGCAGTTATCGGGGGGCCTCCTACAATGAGCAGTTCTTC
TRBJ1-4,TRBV9,TRBD1,.,CASSVDGQATNEKLFF,TGTGCCAGCAGCGTAGACGGACAGGCAACTAATGAAAAACTGTTTTTT
TRBJ2-1,TRBV3-1,.,.,CASSQGWSSYNEQFF,TGTGCCAGCAGCCAAGGCTGGAGCTCCTACAATGAGCAGTTCTTC
TRBJ2-3,TRBV4-3,TRBD2,.,CASSQDRSGTSLPQYF,TGCGCCAGCAGCCAAGATCGGTCGGGGACTAGCCTCCCGCAGTATTTT
TRBJ2-7,TRBV29-1,TRBD1,.,CSVEWDRAYEQYF,TGCAGCGTTGAATGGGACAGGGCCTACGAGCAGTACTTC
TRBJ2-5,TRBV6-2/TRBV6-3,TRBD2,.,CASTDRIAGETQYF,TGTGCCAGCACCGACCGAATAGCGGGGGAGACCCAGTACTTC
TRBJ1-1,TRBV27,.,once,CASSLSRGDLNTEAFF,TGTGCCAGCAGTTTGAGCCGAGGGGATTTGAACACTGAAGCTTTCTTT